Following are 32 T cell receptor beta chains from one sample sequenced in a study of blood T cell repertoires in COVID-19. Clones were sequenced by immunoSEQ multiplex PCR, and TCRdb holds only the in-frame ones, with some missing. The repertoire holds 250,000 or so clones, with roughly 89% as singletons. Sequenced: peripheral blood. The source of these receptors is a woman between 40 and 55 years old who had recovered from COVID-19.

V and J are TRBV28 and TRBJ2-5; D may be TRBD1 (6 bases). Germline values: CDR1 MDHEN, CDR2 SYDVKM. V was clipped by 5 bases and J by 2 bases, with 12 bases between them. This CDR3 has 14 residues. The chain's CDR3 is CASSPGQRQETQYF. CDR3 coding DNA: TGTGCCAGCAGTCCCGGACAGAGACAAGAGACCCAGTACTTC.

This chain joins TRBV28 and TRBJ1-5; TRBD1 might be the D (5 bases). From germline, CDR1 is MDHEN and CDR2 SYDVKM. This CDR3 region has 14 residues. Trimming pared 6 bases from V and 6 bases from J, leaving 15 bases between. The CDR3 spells CASRPGGRSQPQHF. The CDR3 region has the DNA TGTGCCAGCAGGCCCGGGGGACGAAGTCAGCCCCAGCATTTT.

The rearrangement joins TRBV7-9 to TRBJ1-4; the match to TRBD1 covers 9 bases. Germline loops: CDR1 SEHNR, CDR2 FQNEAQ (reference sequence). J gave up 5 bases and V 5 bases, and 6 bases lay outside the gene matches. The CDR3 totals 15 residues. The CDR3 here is CASSPWTGENEKLFF. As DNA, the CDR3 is TGTGCCAGCAGCCCATGGACAGGGGAAAATGAAAAACTGTTTTTT.

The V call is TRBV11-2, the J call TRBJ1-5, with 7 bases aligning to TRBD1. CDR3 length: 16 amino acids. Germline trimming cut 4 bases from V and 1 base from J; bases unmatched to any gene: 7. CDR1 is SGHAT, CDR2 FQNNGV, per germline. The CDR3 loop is CASSWEIQGSNQPQHF. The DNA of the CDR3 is TGTGCCAGCAGCTGGGAGATACAGGGGAGCAATCAGCCCCAGCATTTT. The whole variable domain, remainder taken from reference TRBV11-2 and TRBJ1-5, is EAGVAQSPRYKIIEKRQSVAFWCNPISGHATLYWYQQILGQGPKLLIQFQNNGVVDDSQLPKDRFSAERLKGVDSTLKIQPAKLEDSAVYLCASSWEIQGSNQPQHFGDGTRLSIL.

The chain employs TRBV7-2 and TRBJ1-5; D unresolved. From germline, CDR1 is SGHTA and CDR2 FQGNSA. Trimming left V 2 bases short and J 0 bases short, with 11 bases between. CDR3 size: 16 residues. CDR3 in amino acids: CASSLKFPDSNQPQHF. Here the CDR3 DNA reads TGTGCCAGCAGCTTAAAGTTTCCAGATAGCAATCAGCCCCAGCATTTT.

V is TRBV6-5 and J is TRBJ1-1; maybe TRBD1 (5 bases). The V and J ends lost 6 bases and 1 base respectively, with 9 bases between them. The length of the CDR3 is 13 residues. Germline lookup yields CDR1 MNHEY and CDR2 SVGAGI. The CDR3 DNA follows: TGTGCCAGCAGGCGTCAGGGGAACACTGAAGCTTTCTTT. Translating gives CASRRQGNTEAFF.

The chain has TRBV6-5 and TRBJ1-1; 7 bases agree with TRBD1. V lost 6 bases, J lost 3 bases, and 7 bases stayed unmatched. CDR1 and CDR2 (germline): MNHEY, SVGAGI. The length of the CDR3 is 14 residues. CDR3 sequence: CASSPPTGHTEAFF. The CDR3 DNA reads TGTGCCAGCAGCCCACCGACAGGGCACACTGAAGCTTTCTTT.

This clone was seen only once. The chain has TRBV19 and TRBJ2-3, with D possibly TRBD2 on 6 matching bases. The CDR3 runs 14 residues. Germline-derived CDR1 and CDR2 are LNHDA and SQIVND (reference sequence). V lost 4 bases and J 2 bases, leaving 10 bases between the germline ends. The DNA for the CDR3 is TGTGCCAGTAGTACTGGGACTTTCACAGATACGCAGTATTTT. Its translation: CASSTGTFTDTQYF.

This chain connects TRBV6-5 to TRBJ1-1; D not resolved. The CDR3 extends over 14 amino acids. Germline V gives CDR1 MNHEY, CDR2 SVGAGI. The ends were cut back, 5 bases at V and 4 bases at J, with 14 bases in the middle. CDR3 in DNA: TGTGCCAGCAGTAGTACAGCGGGAGGCACTGAAGCTTTCTTT. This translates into CASSSTAGGTEAFF.

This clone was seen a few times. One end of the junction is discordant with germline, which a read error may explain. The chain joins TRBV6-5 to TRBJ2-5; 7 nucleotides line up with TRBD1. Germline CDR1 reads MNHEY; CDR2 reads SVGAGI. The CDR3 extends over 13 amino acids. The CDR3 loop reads CASSYSDRADPNF. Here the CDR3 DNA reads TGTGCCAGCAGTTACTCCGACAGGGCAGACCCAAACTTC.

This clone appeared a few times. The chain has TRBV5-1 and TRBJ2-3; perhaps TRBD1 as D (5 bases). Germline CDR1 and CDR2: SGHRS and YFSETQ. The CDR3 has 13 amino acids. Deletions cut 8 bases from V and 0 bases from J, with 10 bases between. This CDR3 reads CASRSGSTDTQYF. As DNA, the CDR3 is TGCGCCAGTCGTTCAGGGAGCACAGATACGCAGTATTTT.

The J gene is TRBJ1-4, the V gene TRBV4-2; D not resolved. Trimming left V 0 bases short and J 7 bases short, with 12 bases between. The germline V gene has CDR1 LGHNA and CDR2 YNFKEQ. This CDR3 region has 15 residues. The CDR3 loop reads CASSQEWAHREKLFF. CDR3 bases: TGTGCCAGCAGCCAAGAATGGGCCCACCGTGAAAAACTGTTTTTT.

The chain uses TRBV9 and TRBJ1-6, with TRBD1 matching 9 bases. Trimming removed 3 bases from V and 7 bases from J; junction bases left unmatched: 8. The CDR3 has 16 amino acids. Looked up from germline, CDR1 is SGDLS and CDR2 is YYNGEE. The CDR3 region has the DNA TGTGCCAGCAGCGCTCGGACAGGGGCCGAGAATTCACCCCTCCACTTT. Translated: CASSARTGAENSPLHF.

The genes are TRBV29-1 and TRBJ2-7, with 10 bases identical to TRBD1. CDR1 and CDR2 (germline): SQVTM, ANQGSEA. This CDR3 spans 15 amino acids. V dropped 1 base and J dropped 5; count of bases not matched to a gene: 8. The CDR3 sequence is CSVEAGTGVSDEQYF. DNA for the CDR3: TGCAGCGTTGAAGCGGGGACAGGGGTCAGCGACGAGCAGTACTTC.

The CDR3 here is CASSDHGLASDTQYF. In nucleotides, the CDR3 is TGCGCCAGCAGTGACCACGGACTAGCATCAGATACGCAGTATTTT. The chain recombines TRBV10-1 with TRBJ2-3; 8 bases agree with TRBD2. V was clipped by 3 bases and J by 4 bases; unmatched bases: 6. This CDR3 region has 15 residues. The germline gives CDR1 WNHNN, CDR2 SYGVQD (reference sequence).

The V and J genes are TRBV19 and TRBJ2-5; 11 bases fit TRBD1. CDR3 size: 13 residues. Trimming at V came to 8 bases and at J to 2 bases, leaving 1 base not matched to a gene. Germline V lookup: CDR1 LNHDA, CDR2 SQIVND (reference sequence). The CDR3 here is CASGQGAQETQYF. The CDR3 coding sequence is TGTGCCAGTGGACAGGGGGCTCAAGAGACCCAGTACTTC. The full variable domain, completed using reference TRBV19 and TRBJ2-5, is DGGITQSPKYLFRKEGQNVTLSCEQNLNHDAMYWYRQDPGQGLRLIYYSQIVNDFQKGDIAEGYSVSREKKESFPLTVTSAQKNPTAFYLCASGQGAQETQYFGPGTRLLVL.

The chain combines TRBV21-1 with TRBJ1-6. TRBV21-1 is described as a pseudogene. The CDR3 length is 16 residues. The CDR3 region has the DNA TGTGCCAGCAGCATTCTCCTGCGGGGGAGTTGTTCACCCCTCCACTTT. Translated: CASSILLRGSCSPLHF.

CDR3 sequence reads: CASSQGRSGDLYGYTF. CDR3 nucleotides: TGCGCCAGCAGCCAAGGTCGCAGCGGGGACTTGTATGGCTACACCTTC. The rearrangement links TRBV4-1 to TRBJ1-2; D perhaps matches TRBD1 (5 bases). CDR3 length equals 16 residues. V lost 1 base, J lost 5 bases, and 17 bases lay in between. Germline CDR1 is MGHRA and CDR2 is YSYEKL.

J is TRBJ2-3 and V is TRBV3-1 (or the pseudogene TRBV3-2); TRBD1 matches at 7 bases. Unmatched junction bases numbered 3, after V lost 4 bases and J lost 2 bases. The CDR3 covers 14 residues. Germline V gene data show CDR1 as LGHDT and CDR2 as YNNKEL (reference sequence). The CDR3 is CASSRQGNTDTQYF. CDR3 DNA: TGTGCCAGCAGCCGACAGGGCAACACAGATACGCAGTATTTT.

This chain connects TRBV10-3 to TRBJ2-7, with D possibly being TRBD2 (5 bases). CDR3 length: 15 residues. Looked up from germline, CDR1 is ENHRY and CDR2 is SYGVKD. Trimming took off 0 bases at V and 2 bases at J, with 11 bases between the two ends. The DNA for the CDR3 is TGTGCCATCAGTGAGTCATTAGCGAGAACCTACGAGCAGTACTTC. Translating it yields CAISESLARTYEQYF.

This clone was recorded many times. The CDR3: CASSQGTGGDTEAFF. In DNA, the CDR3 is TGTGCCAGCAGCCAAGGGACCGGGGGAGACACTGAAGCTTTCTTT. This sequence joins TRBV3-1 (or the pseudogene TRBV3-2) and TRBJ1-1; D may be TRBD1 (5 bases). CDR3 size: 15 residues. CDR1 LGHDT and CDR2 YNNKEL come from the germline V gene (reference sequence). Trimming shortened V by 1 base and J by 3 bases, and 12 bases separated the two germline ends.

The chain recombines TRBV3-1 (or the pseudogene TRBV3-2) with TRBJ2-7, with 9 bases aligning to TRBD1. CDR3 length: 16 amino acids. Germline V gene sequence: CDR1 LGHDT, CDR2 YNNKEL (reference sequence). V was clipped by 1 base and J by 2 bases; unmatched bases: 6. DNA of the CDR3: TGTGCCAGCAGCCAAGGGGGGACAGGGTTAACCTACGAGCAGTACTTC. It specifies CASSQGGTGLTYEQYF.

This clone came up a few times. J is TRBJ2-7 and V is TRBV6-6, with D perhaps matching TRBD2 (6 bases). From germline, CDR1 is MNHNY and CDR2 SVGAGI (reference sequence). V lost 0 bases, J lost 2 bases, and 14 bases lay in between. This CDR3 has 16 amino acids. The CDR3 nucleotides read TGTGCCAGCAGTTACTCAACGGGACTTCTAACCTACGAGCAGTACTTC. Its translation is CASSYSTGLLTYEQYF.

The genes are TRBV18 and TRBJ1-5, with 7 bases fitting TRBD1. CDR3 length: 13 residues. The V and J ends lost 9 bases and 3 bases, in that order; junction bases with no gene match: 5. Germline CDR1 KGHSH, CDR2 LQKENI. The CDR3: CASQGGPNQPQHF. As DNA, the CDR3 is TGTGCCAGTCAGGGGGGCCCCAATCAGCCCCAGCATTTT.

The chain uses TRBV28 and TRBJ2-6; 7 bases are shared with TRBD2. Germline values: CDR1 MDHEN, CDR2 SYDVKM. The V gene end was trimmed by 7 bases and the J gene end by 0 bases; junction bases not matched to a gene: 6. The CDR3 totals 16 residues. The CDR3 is CASKGLLSSGANVLTF. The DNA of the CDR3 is TGTGCCAGCAAGGGACTACTGAGCTCTGGGGCCAACGTCCTGACTTTC. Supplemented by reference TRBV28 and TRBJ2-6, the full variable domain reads DVKVTQSSRYLVKRTGEKVFLECVQDMDHENMFWYRQDPGLGLRLIYFSYDVKMKEKGDIPEGYSVSREKKERFSLILESASTNQTSMYLCASKGLLSSGANVLTFGAGSRLTVL.

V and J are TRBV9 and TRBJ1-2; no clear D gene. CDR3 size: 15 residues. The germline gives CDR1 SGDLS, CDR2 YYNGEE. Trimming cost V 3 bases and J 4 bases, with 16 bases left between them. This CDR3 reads CASSDQPVAGYGYTF. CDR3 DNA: TGTGCCAGCAGCGACCAGCCGGTGGCAGGCTATGGCTACACCTTC. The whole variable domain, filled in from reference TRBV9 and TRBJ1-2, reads DSGVTQTPKHLITATGQRVTLRCSPRSGDLSVYWYQQSLDQGLQFLIQYYNGEERAKGNILERFSAQQFPDLHSELNLSSLELGDSALYFCASSDQPVAGYGYTFGSGTRLTVV.

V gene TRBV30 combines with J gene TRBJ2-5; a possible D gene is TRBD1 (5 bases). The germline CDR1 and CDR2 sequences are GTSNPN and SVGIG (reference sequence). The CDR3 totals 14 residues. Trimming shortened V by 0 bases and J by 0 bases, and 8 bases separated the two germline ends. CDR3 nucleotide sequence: TGTGCCTGGAGTGTACACAGGAACCAAGAGACCCAGTACTTC. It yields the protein CAWSVHRNQETQYF.

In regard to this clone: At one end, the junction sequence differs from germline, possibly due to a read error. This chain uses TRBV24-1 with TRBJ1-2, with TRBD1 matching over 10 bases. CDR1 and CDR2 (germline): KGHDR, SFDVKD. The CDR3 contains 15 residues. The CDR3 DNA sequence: TGTGCCACCACAACGCCGGGACAGGGGAACTCTGGCTACACCTTC. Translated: CATTTPGQGNSGYTF.

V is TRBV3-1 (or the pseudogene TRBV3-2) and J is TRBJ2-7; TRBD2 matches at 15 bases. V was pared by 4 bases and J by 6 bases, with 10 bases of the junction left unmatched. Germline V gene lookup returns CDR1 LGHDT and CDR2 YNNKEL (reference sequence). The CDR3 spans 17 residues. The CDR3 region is CASSPTGTSGGTAEQYF. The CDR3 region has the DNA TGTGCCAGCAGCCCAACCGGGACTAGCGGGGGGACAGCCGAGCAGTACTTC.

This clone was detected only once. In DNA, the CDR3 is TGTGCCAGCAGTGCCCTTACAGGGATGAACACTGAAGCTTTCTTT. The encoded protein is CASSALTGMNTEAFF. The V and J genes are TRBV6-1 and TRBJ1-1, with D possibly TRBD1 on 6 matching bases. CDR3 size: 15 residues. The germline V gene encodes CDR1 MNHNS and CDR2 SASEGT. V was pared by 4 bases and J by 0 bases, with 12 bases between.

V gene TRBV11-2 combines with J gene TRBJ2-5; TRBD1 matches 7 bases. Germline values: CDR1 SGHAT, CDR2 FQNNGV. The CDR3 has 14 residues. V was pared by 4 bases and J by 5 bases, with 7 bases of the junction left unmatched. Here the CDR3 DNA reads TGTGCCAGCAGCTCAAACAGGGGTGGGGAGACCCAGTACTTC. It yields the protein CASSSNRGGETQYF. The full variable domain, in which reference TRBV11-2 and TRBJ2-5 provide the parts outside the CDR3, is EAGVAQSPRYKIIEKRQSVAFWCNPISGHATLYWYQQILGQGPKLLIQFQNNGVVDDSQLPKDRFSAERLKGVDSTLKIQPAKLEDSAVYLCASSSNRGGETQYFGPGTRLLVL.

CDR3 bases: TGTGCCAGCAGTTTCCGGGGACAGGCAACCTACGAGCAGTACTTC. It specifies CASSFRGQATYEQYF. The V gene is TRBV3-1 (or the pseudogene TRBV3-2), the J gene TRBJ2-7; 8 bases are shared with TRBD1. V shed 6 bases, J shed 2 bases, and the junction held 9 bases outside the gene matches. The V gene's germline CDR1 is LGHDT and CDR2 YNNKEL (reference sequence). The CDR3 length is 15 residues.